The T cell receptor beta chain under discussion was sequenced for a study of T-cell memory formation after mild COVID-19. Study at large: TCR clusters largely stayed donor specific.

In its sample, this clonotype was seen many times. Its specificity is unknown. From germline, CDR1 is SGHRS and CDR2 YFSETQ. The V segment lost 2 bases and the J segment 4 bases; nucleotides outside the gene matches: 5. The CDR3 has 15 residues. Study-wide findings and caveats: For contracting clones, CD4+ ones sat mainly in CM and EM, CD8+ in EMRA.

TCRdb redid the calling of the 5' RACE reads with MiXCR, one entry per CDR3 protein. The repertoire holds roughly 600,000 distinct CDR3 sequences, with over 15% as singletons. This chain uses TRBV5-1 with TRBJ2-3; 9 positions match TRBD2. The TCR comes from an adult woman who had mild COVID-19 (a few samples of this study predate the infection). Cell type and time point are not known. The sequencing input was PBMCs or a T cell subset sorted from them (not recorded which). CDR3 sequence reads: CASSFSGSAADTQYF. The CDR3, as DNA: TGCGCCAGCAGCTTTAGCGGGAGTGCCGCAGATACGCAGTATTTT.